The T cell receptor (beta chain) described here comes from a study of PD-L1 blockade in urothelial cancer. Study-wide background: Typically, measured as a median, blood samples had approximately 130,000 T cells.

As to time point: pretreatment peripheral blood. It was locally advanced or metastatic urothelial carcinoma that patients had. Here immunoSEQ multiplex PCR was the method, and the copy in TCRdb shows in-frame clones only, minus some. The repertoire holds approximately 88,000 clones, with about 83% as singletons. The TCR originated in a man between 60 and 75 years old with urothelial cancer. The sample here was PBMCs, taken around atezolizumab (anti-PD-L1) treatment.

The DNA of the CDR3 is TGTGCCAGCAGCGGGGGGATTAGCGGGAGTGACCGGCCCTACGAGCAGTACTTC. This encodes CASSGGISGSDRPYEQYF. This sequence joins TRBV5-8 and TRBJ2-7; TRBD2 matches 9 bases. Germline-derived CDR1 and CDR2 are SGHTS and YDEGEE. V was pared by 4 bases and J by 2 bases, with 16 bases of the junction left unmatched. This CDR3 contains 18 residues. Together with reference TRBV5-8 and TRBJ2-7, the CDR3 gives the full variable domain: EAGVTQSPTHLIKTRGQQATLRCSPISGHTSVYWYQQALGLGLQFLLWYDEGEERNRGNFPPRFSGRQFPNYSSELNVNALELEDSALYLCASSGGISGSDRPYEQYFGPGTRLTVT.